Listed here are 23 T cell receptor beta chains from one sample, sequenced in a study of T cell repertoires in cytomegalovirus infection. MiXCR, run by TCRdb on the reads, gives a single entry per CDR3 protein. The sample lists 650,000 to 900,000 distinct CDR3 sequences; 29% were seen once. Their antigen targets remain unknown. The starting material was cultured CD8+ T cells from PBMCs, obtained from culture after CMV antigen stimulation. The source of these receptors is a human donor in good health (CMV status not recorded). Some clones in this sample may be carry-over from other donors' samples.

The chain combines TRBV7-9 with TRBJ2-6; D not resolved. Deletions cut 3 bases from V and 1 base from J, with 7 bases between. Germline V gene sequence: CDR1 SEHNR, CDR2 FQNEAQ (reference sequence). The CDR3 spans 15 residues. The CDR3 here is CASSFSPSGANVLTF. The CDR3 nucleotides read TGTGCCAGCAGCTTCTCGCCGTCTGGGGCCAACGTCCTGACTTTC.

This clonotype was detected a few times. This chain uses TRBV4-3 with TRBJ1-1; 10 positions match TRBD1. The CDR3 has 16 residues. Germline values: CDR1 LGHNA, CDR2 YSLEER. V lost 3 bases, J lost 5 bases, and 9 bases stayed unmatched. The CDR3 here is CASSQGDRGRGTEAFF. The CDR3 nucleotides are TGCGCCAGCAGCCAGGGCGACAGGGGGCGGGGGACTGAAGCTTTCTTT.

The rearrangement joins TRBV7-3 to TRBJ2-5; TRBD1 aligns across 11 bases. Germline-derived CDR1 and CDR2 are SGHTA and FQGTGA. V shed 5 bases, J shed 4 bases, and the junction held 9 bases outside the gene matches. The CDR3 runs to 16 residues. Here the CDR3 reads CASSLSGTGGLETQYF. CDR3 DNA sequence: TGTGCCAGCAGCCTCTCCGGGACAGGGGGTTTAGAGACCCAGTACTTC.

V is TRBV4-3 and J is TRBJ2-2; D might be TRBD2 (6 bases). Germline V lookup: CDR1 LGHNA, CDR2 YSLEER. V gave up 0 bases and J gave up 4 bases, with 15 bases separating them. The CDR3 has 17 amino acids. In nucleotides, the CDR3 is TGCGCCAGCAGCCAAGATTTCGTAGCGGACCTCACCGGGGAGCTGTTTTTT. It translates to CASSQDFVADLTGELFF.

This chain uses TRBV6-5 with TRBJ1-1, with TRBD1 as a possible D gene (5 bases). V shed 0 bases and J shed 4 bases, with 12 bases lying between them. The germline V gene encodes CDR1 MNHEY and CDR2 SVGAGI. The CDR3 has 15 residues. CDR3 region: CASSYSTGGGTEAFF. The CDR3 region has the DNA TGTGCCAGCAGTTACTCGACGGGCGGGGGCACTGAAGCTTTCTTT.

Remarks on this clonotype: Since a much larger clone is just one base distant, this may be a read error. The chain links TRBV27 to TRBJ1-5; tentatively, D is TRBD1 (6 bases). CDR1 is MNHEY and CDR2 is SMNVEV in the germline V gene (reference sequence). V was cut by 1 base and J by 6 bases, with 7 bases left in between. The CDR3 contains 13 residues. As DNA, the CDR3 is TGTGCCAGCAGTTTATGGGGGGCTCAGCCCCAGCATTTT. It encodes CASSLWGAQPQHF.

Remarks on this clonotype: At one end the junction does not follow the germline gene, possibly because of a read error. This rearrangement joins TRBV7-7 to TRBJ2-1; D call uncertain. Germline-derived CDR1 and CDR2 are SSHAT and FNYEAQ (reference sequence). This CDR3 has 14 residues. The CDR3 spells CASSLEGRQYEQFF. For the CDR3, the DNA is TGTGCTAGCAGCTTAGAAGGACGCCAATATGAGCAGTTCTTC.

This clonotype occurred a few times. The CDR3 reads CASSLNTLRTGNEQFF. CDR3 nucleotides: TGTGCCAGCAGCTTAAATACCCTTAGAACAGGCAATGAGCAGTTCTTC. This chain connects TRBV7-3 to TRBJ2-1, with D perhaps TRBD1 (5 bases). The germline V gene has CDR1 SGHTA and CDR2 FQGTGA. V lost 1 base and J lost 6, with 16 bases in between. The CDR3 runs 16 residues.

V usage is TRBV6-2 or TRBV6-3 and J usage is TRBJ2-7; TRBD1 aligns across 9 bases. CDR1 and CDR2 (germline): MNHEY, SVGEGT. V lost 2 bases to trimming and J lost 6 bases; unmatched junction nucleotides: 8. The CDR3 is 15 amino acids. The CDR3 reads CASSYVVGTGLEQYF. The CDR3 DNA reads TGTGCCAGCAGTTACGTCGTGGGGACAGGGCTCGAGCAGTACTTC.

V gene TRBV29-1 combines with J gene TRBJ2-1; 7 positions agree with TRBD2. The CDR3 covers 14 residues. V was pared by 4 bases and J by 2 bases, with 5 bases of the junction left unmatched. The germline V gene has CDR1 SQVTM and CDR2 ANQGSEA. CDR3 protein: CSVAAGGAYNEQFF. CDR3 nucleotides: TGCAGCGTTGCAGCTGGGGGGGCCTACAATGAGCAGTTCTTC.

The V gene is TRBV4-1, the J gene TRBJ2-3; possible D gene TRBD1, 5 bases. Germline V gene data show CDR1 as MGHRA and CDR2 as YSYEKL. V lost 1 base and J 5 bases, leaving 13 bases between the germline ends. The CDR3 extends over 15 amino acids. CDR3 sequence (DNA): TGCGCCAGCAGCCAAGCCCACTCCCAGGGAGATACGCAGTATTTT. As protein: CASSQAHSQGDTQYF.

The CDR3 loop reads CASSETGGAWNYGYTF. DNA for the CDR3: TGTGCCAGCAGCGAAACAGGGGGCGCATGGAACTATGGCTACACCTTC. V gene TRBV7-9 combines with J gene TRBJ1-2; TRBD1 agrees at 9 bases. Per germline, CDR1 SEHNR and CDR2 FQNEAQ (reference sequence). Losses at the gene ends were 5 bases for V and 2 bases for J; bases not matched to a gene: 9. The CDR3 spans 16 residues.

The rearrangement links TRBV5-6 to TRBJ2-7; TRBD2 might be the D (6 bases). The CDR3 totals 16 residues. The V gene's germline CDR1 is SGHDT and CDR2 YYEEEE. Trimming removed 0 bases from V and 1 base from J, with 14 bases in between. The CDR3 DNA is TGTGCCAGCAGCTTGGGACTAGACTTATTTTCCTACGAGCAGTACGTC. It specifies CASSLGLDLFSYEQYV.

The V call is TRBV6-6, the J call TRBJ1-6, with 7 bases fitting TRBD1. Looked up from germline, CDR1 is MNHNY and CDR2 is SVGAGI (reference sequence). V was pared by 2 bases and J by 0 bases, with 4 bases of the junction left unmatched. The CDR3 loop spans 17 amino acids. For the CDR3, the DNA is TGTGCCAGCAGTTACGGGACAGCGAGCTCCTATAATTCACCCCTCCACTTT. This encodes CASSYGTASSYNSPLHF.

A few counts support this clonotype. The J gene is TRBJ2-2, the V gene TRBV7-2; TRBD2 is a possible D gene (5 bases). Germline-derived CDR1 and CDR2 are SGHTA and FQGNSA. This CDR3 is 14 amino acids long. Trimming left V 1 base short and J 7 bases short, with 10 bases between. For the CDR3, the DNA is TGTGCCAGCAGCTTAGTCTCCGGGAACGGGGAGCTGTTTTTT. It specifies CASSLVSGNGELFF.

The CDR3 DNA follows: TGTGCCAGCAGTTCCCGACAGGTCTACGAGCAGTACGTC. It yields the protein CASSSRQVYEQYV. The gene calls are TRBV28 and TRBJ2-7, with a possible D match to TRBD1 (6 bases). This CDR3 has 13 amino acids. Germline V gene sequence: CDR1 MDHEN, CDR2 SYDVKM. Between the trimmed V and J ends, which lost 4 bases and 3 bases, there was a span of 10 bases.

This clonotype was detected a few times. This chain uses TRBV12-3 or TRBV12-4 with TRBJ1-6, with 7 bases matching TRBD1. The CDR3 extends over 16 amino acids. V gave up 7 bases and J gave up 4 bases; unmatched junction bases: 10. The CDR3 loop reads CASTSTGQLYNSPLHF. CDR3 DNA sequence: TGTGCCAGCACTTCCACGGGACAGCTTTATAATTCACCCCTCCACTTT.

This clonotype was counted a few times. The chain carries TRBV9 and TRBJ2-1, with unresolved D. The germline V and J ends were trimmed by 2 bases and 7 bases, with 19 bases remaining between them. Germline V gene data show CDR1 as SGDLS and CDR2 as YYNGEE. The CDR3 extends over 16 amino acids. The CDR3 reads CASSVLVLSSGNEQFF. The CDR3 region has the DNA TGTGCCAGCAGCGTCCTGGTCTTATCGTCTGGAAATGAGCAGTTCTTC.

This clonotype came up a few times. The chain employs TRBV6-5 and TRBJ2-2; 7 nucleotides line up with TRBD1. CDR3 length: 13 amino acids. CDR1 is MNHEY, CDR2 SVGAGI, per germline. The ends lost 4 bases at V and 6 bases at J; junction bases unmatched: 2. The CDR3 reads CASSSDRAGELFF. The CDR3 DNA is TGTGCCAGCAGTTCAGACAGGGCCGGGGAGCTGTTTTTT.

V and J are TRBV6-2 or TRBV6-3 and TRBJ2-1, with TRBD1 as a possible D gene (6 bases). Trimming left V 5 bases short and J 4 bases short, with 18 bases between. Germline CDR1 reads MNHEY; CDR2 reads SVGEGT. The CDR3 covers 16 residues. The chain's CDR3 is CASSEQGPRTYNEQFF. The CDR3 DNA follows: TGTGCCAGCAGTGAACAGGGTCCCCGAACGTACAATGAGCAGTTCTTC.

In this sample, this clonotype is medium-sized. The rearrangement links TRBV4-1 to TRBJ2-5, with D perhaps being TRBD1 or TRBD2 (5 bases each). CDR1 and CDR2 from the germline V gene are MGHRA and YSYEKL. V lost 0 bases to trimming and J lost 2 bases, with 10 bases between them. This CDR3 is built from 15 residues. The CDR3 sequence is CASSQEGTEQETQYF. Written as DNA, the CDR3 is TGCGCCAGCAGCCAAGAGGGGACGGAGCAAGAGACCCAGTACTTC.

This clonotype came up many times. The chain links TRBV7-2 to TRBJ1-5; unclear D gene. Trimming removed 5 bases at V and 6 bases at J, with 11 bases between. From germline, CDR1 is SGHTA and CDR2 FQGNSA. The length of the CDR3 is 13 residues. The CDR3 DNA sequence: TGTGCCAGCAGCATTCCTTTGGGTCAGCCCCAGCATTTT. The encoded protein is CASSIPLGQPQHF.

This clonotype was observed a few times. This sequence joins TRBV6-1 and TRBJ1-1; unclear D gene. V lost 7 bases to trimming and J lost 0 bases, with 15 bases between them. Germline CDR1 and CDR2: MNHNS and SASEGT. The CDR3 is made up of 15 amino acids. Written as DNA, the CDR3 is TGTGCCAGCATTCCTTTTGAGGGCATGAACACTGAAGCTTTCTTT. Its translation: CASIPFEGMNTEAFF.